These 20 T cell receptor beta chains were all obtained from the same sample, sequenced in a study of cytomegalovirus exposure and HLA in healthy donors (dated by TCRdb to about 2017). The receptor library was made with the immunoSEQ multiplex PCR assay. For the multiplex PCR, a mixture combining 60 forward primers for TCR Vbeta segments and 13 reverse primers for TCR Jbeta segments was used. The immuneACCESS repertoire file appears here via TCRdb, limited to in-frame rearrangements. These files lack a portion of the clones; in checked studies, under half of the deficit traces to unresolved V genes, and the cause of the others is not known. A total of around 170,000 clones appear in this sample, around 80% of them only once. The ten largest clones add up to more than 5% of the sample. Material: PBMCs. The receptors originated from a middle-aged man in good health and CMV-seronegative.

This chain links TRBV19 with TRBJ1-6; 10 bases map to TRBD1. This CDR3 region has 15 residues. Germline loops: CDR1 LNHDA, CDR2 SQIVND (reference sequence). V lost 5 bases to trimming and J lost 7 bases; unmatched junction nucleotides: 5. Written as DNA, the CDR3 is TGTGCCAGTAGTTTGGGACAGGGGTACAATTCACCCCTCCACTTT. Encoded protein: CASSLGQGYNSPLHF.

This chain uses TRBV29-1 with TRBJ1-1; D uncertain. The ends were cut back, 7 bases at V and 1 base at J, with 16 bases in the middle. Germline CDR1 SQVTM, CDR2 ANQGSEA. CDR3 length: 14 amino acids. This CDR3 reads CSAKAGTGNTEAFF. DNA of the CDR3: TGCAGCGCCAAGGCCGGTACGGGGAACACTGAAGCTTTCTTT.

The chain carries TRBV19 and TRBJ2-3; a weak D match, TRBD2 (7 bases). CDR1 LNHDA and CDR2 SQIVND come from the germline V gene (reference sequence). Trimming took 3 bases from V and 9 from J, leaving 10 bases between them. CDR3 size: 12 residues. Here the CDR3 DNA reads TGTGCCAGTAGTATGGGGGGGCGGACGCAGTATTTT. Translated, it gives CASSMGGRTQYF.

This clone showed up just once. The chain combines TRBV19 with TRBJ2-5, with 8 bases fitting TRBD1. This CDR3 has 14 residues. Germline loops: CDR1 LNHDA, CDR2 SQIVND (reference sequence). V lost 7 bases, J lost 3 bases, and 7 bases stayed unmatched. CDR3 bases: TGTGCCAGTACCCCCGGGACAGGTGAAGAGACCCAGTACTTC. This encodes CASTPGTGEETQYF.

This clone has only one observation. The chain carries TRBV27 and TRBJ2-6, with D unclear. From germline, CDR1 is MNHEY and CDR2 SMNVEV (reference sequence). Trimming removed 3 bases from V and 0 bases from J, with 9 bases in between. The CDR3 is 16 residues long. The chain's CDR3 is CASSFRTASGANVLTF. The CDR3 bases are TGTGCCAGCAGTTTCCGAACAGCCTCTGGGGCCAACGTCCTGACTTTC.

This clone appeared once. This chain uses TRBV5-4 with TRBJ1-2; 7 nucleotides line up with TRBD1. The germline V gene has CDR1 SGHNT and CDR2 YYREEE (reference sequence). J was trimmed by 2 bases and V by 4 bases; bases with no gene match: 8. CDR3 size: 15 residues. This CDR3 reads CASSPRGQENYGYTF. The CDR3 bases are TGTGCCAGCAGCCCCCGCGGACAGGAGAACTATGGCTACACCTTC.

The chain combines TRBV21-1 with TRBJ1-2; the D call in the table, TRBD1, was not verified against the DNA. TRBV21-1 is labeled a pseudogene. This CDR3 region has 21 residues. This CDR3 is CASSTARQEITGARANYGYTF. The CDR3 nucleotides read TGTGCCAGCAGCACTGCACGACAAGAAATCACAGGGGCTAGAGCTAACTATGGCTACACCTTC.

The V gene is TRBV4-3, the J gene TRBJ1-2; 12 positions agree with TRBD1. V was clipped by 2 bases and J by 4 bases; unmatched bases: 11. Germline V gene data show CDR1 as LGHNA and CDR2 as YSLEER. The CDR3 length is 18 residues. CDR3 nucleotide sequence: TGCGCCAGCAGCCAATCCTGGGGGACAGGGGGCCTTACCTATGGCTACACCTTC. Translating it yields CASSQSWGTGGLTYGYTF.

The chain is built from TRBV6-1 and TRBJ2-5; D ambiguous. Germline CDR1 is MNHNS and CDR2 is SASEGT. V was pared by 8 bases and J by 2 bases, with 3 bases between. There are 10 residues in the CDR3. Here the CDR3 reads CASLQETQYF. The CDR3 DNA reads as TGTGCCAGCCTACAAGAGACCCAGTACTTC.

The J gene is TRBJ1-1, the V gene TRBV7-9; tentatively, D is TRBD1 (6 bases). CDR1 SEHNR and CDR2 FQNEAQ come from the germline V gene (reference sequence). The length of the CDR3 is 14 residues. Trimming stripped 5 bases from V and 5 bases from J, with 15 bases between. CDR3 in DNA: TGTGCCAGCAGCCCCCAGGACAGTCGGACTGAAGCTTTCTTT. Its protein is CASSPQDSRTEAFF.

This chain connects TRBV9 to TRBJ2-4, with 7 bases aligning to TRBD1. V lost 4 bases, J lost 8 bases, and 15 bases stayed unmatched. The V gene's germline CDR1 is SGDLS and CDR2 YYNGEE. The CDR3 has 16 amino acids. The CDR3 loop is CASSRLQGPGHDIQYF. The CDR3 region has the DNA TGTGCCAGCAGCCGGTTACAGGGGCCAGGTCATGACATTCAGTACTTC.

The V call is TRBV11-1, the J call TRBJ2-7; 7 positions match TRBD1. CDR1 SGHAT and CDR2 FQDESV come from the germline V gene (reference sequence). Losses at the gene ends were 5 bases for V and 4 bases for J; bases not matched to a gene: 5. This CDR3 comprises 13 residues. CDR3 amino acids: CASSLDRLYEQYF. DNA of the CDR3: TGTGCCAGCAGCCTGGACAGGTTGTACGAGCAGTACTTC.

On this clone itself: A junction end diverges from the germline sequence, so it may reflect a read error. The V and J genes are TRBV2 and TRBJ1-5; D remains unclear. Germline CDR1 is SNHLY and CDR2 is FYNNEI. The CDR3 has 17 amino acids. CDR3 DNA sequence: TGTGCCAGCAGTGATAGTATCGGCCTCTCGGCGGAAGAGCCCCGGCATTTT. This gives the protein CASSDSIGLSAEEPRHF.

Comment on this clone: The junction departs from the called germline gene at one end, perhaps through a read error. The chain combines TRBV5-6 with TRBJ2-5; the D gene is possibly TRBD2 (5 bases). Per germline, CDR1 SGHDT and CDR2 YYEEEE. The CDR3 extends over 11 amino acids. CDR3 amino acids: CASSRVEVLNF. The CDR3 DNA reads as TGTGCCAGCAGCCGAGTGGAGGTTTTGAACTTC.

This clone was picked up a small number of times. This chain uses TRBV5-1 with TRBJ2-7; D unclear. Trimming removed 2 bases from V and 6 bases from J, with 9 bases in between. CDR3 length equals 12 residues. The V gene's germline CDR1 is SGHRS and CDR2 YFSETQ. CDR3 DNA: TGCGCCAGCAGCTTTGGTGGAGCCGAGCAGTACTTC. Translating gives CASSFGGAEQYF.

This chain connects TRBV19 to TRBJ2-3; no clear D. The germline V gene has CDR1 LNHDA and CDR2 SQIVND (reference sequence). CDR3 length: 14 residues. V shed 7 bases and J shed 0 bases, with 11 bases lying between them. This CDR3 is CASNGGSSTDTQYF. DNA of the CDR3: TGTGCCAGTAACGGCGGATCTAGCACAGATACGCAGTATTTT.

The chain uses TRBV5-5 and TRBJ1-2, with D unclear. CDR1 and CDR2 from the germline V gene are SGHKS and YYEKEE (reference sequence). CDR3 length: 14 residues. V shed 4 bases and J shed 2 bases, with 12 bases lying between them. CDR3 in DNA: TGTGCCAGCAGCCACAGTGGCCCGAACTATGGCTACACCTTC. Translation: CASSHSGPNYGYTF.

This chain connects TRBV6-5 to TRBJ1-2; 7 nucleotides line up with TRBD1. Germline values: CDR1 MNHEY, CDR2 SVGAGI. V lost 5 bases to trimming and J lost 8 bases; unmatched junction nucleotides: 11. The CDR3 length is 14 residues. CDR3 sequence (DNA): TGTGCCAGCAGTCTCGGACTGGGGACAGCAGGCTACACCTTC. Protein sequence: CASSLGLGTAGYTF.

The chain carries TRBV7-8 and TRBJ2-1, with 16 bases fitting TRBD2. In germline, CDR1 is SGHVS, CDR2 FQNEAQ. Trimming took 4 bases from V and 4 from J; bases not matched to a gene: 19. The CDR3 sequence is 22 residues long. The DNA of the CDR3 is TGTGCCAGCAGCTCCGGACAGGGCCCCCTGGGACTAGCGGGAGGGAAATACAATGAGCAGTTCTTC. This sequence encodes CASSSGQGPLGLAGGKYNEQFF.

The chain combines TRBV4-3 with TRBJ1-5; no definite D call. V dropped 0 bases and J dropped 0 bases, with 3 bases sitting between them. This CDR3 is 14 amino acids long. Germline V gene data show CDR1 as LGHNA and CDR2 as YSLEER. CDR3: CASSQDISNQPQHF. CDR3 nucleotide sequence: TGCGCCAGCAGCCAAGACATTAGCAATCAGCCCCAGCATTTT.